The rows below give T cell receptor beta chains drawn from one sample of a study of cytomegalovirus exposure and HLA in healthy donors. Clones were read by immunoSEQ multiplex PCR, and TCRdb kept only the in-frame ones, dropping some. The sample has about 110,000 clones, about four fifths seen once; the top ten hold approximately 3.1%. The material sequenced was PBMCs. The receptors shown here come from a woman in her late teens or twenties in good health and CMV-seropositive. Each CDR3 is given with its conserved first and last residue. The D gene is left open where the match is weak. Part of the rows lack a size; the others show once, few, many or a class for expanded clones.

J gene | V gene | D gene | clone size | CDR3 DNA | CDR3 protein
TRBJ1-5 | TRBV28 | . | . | TGTGCCAGCAGTTTTGGGGCTGGGGTGGGGAATCAGCCCCAGCATTTT | CASSFGAGVGNQPQHF
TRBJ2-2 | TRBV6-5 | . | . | TGTGCCAGCACCCACGGACAGACGAACACCGGGGAGCTGTTTTTT | CASTHGQTNTGELFF
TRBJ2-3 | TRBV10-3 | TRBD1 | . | TGTGCCACTGGACAGGGGGTTGCAGATACGCAGTATTTT | CATGQGVADTQYF
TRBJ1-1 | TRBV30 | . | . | TGTGCCTGGAGTGGAACAGGGATGTACACTGAAGCTTTCTTT | CAWSGTGMYTEAFF
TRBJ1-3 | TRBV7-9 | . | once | TGTGCCAGCAGCTTAGGGGCAGTCTCTGGAAACACCATATATTTT | CASSLGAVSGNTIYF
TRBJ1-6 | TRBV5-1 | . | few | TGCGCCAGCAGCTTGGAGGGGTTAAATTCACCCCTCCACTTT | CASSLEGLNSPLHF
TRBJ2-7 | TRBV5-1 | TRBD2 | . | TGCGCCAGCAGACTGGGGACTAGCGGTTTAGCGGAGCAGTACTTC | CASRLGTSGLAEQYF
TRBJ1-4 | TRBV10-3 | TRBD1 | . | TGTGCCATCAGTAACAGGGGGACGGATGAAAAACTGTTTTTT | CAISNRGTDEKLFF
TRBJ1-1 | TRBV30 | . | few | TGTGCCTGGATTACTAGGGAGCGAACTGAAGCTTTCTTT | CAWITRERTEAFF
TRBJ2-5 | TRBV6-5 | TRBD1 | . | TGTGCCAGCAGTGACGGACAGGGCCGTGAGACCCAGTACTTC | CASSDGQGRETQYF
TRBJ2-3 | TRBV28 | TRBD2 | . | TGTGCCAACAGTTCCGGACTAGCGGCGTTATCTAGCACAGATACGCAGTATTTT | CANSSGLAALSSTDTQYF
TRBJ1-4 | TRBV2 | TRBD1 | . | TGTGCCAGCAGGTCGGGACAGAATAATGAAAAACTGTTTTTT | CASRSGQNNEKLFF
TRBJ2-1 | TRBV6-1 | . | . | TGTGCCAGCAGTGATTGGTTTAGCGTGAGCTCCTACAATGAGCAGTTCTTC | CASSDWFSVSSYNEQFF
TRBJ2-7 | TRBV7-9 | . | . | TGTGCCAGCAGCCCCTGGACAGCAGAGTACGAGCAGTACTTC | CASSPWTAEYEQYF
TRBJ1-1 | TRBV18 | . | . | TGTGCCAGCTCACCGGGATCAGGGGCTGGTACTGAAGCTTTCTTT | CASSPGSGAGTEAFF
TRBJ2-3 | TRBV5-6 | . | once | TGTGCCAGCAGCCTGGGACCGCGCTACTCCGGGGATACGCAGTATTTT | CASSLGPRYSGDTQYF
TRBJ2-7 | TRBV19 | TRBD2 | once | TGTGCCAGTAGTATAGATGGAGCGGGAGGGCCCTACGAGCAGTACTTC | CASSIDGAGGPYEQYF
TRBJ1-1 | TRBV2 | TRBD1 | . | TGTGCCAGGAAGACGGACAGGTCGAACACTGAAGCTTTCTTT | CARKTDRSNTEAFF
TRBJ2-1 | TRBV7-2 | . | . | TGTGCCAGCAGCCCCCAGCGCGAGGGTGAGCAGTTCTTC | CASSPQREGEQFF
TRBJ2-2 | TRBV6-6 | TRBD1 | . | TGTGCCAGCAGTTACTCGACAGGGTCCGGGGAGCTGTTTTTT | CASSYSTGSGELFF
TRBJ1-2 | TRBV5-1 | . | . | TGCGCCAGCAGCTTGTCAGGGCTTGACTATGGCTACACCTTC | CASSLSGLDYGYTF
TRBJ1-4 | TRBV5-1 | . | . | TGCGCCAGCAGCTTGGGGAGGGAATACGAAAAACTGTTTTTT | CASSLGREYEKLFF
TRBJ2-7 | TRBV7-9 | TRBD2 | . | TGTGCCAGCAGCTACGGGACTAGCGGGAGGGCCGGAAACGGGGACGAGCAGTACTTC | CASSYGTSGRAGNGDEQYF
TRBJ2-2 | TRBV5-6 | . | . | TGTGCCAGCAGCCGAGGTAGGGGGTTGACCGGGGAGCTGTTTTTT | CASSRGRGLTGELFF
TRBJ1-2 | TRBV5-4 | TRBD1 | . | TGTGCCAGCAGCTCGGGGACAGGGGTTAACTATGGCTACACCTTC | CASSSGTGVNYGYTF
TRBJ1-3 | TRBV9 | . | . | TGTGCCAGCAGCGTAGATCAGGGGCCTGGAAACACCATATATTTT | CASSVDQGPGNTIYF
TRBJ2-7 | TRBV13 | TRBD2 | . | TGTGCCAGCAGCTTGGGCCTAGCGGGAAGTGAGCAGTACTTC | CASSLGLAGSEQYF
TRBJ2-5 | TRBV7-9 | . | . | TGTGCCAGCAGCCCATTCACCAAAGAGGAGACCCAGTACTTC | CASSPFTKEETQYF
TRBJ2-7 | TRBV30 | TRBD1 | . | TGTGCCTGGAGTGTGCGGGACAGGGACGCCTACGAGCAGTACTTC | CAWSVRDRDAYEQYF
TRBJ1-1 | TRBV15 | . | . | TGTGCCACCAGCAGAGATCTAGCCATGAACACTGAAGCTTTCTTT | CATSRDLAMNTEAFF
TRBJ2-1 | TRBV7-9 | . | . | TGTGCCAGCAGCTACCTGAGCGAGTTAGATGAGCAGTTCTTC | CASSYLSELDEQFF
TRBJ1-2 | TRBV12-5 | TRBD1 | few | TGTGCTAGTGGGGCCGACAGGGGAAGCTACACCTTC | CASGADRGSYTF
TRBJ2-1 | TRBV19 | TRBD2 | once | TGTGCCAGTAGTATAAGTAGGACTAGCGGGTTAAAGGGGAATGAGCAGTTCTTC | CASSISRTSGLKGNEQFF
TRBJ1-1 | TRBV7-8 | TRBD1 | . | TGTGCCAGCAGCTTGACCGACAGGGGAATAAGGGCTTTCTTT | CASSLTDRGIRAFF
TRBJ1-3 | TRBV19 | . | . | TGTGCCAGTAGTATAGGCGGGAGCTCTGGAAACACCATATATTTT | CASSIGGSSGNTIYF
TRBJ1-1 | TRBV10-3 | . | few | TGTGCCATCAGTGAGTCGGCGGTGGGGAGTGACACTGAAGCTTTCTTT | CAISESAVGSDTEAFF
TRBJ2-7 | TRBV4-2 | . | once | TGTGCCAGCAGCTATAGCGCCAGCTCCTACGAGCAGTACTTC | CASSYSASSYEQYF
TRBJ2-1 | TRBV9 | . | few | TGTGCCAGCAGCGTAGTGGACGGGACCTACAATGAGCAGTTCTTC | CASSVVDGTYNEQFF